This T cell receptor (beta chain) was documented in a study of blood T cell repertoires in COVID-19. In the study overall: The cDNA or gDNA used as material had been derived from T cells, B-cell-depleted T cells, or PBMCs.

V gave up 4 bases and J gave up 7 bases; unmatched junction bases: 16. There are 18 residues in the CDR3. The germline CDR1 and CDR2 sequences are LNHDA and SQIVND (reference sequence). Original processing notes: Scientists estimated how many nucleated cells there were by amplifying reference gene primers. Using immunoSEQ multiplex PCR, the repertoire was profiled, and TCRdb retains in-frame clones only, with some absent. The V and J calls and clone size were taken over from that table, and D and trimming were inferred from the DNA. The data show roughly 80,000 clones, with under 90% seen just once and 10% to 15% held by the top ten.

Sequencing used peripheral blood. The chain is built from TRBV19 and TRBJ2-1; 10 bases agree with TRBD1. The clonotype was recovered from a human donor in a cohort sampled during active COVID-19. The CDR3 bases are TGTGCCAGTAGTAAAGCCGTCCCGGGACAGGGGATGAGGAATGAGCAGTTCTTC. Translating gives CASSKAVPGQGMRNEQFF.